The T cell receptor (beta chain) described here comes from a study of OX40 agonist ivuxolimab in advanced cancers. About the full investigation: Ivuxolimab was an agonistic, fully human IgG2 monoclonal antibody directed against OX40 (CD134), a costimulatory receptor. Intravenous ivuxolimab was administered to patients every 2 weeks at six dose levels: 0.01, 0.1, 0.3, 1.5, 3 and 10 mg/kg. Of the roughly 52 dose-escalation patients, hepatocellular carcinoma was present in around 20, melanoma in approximately 15, renal cell carcinoma in 9 and head and neck cancer in 9. The dose-escalation cohort was 80% to 90% male with a mean age of 60 years, ranging from about 23 to 85. Prior anti-PD-1, anti-PD-L1 or anti-CTLA-4 therapy was permitted, and checkpoint inhibitors had been received by about 37% of dose-escalation patients. Partial responses occurred in three dose-escalation patients: two with cutaneous melanoma and one with hepatocellular carcinoma. Peripheral TCRbeta sequencing was intended to test whether TCR sequence diversity was altered and clonal T-cell expansion was caused by ivuxolimab. The paper describes the monotherapy dose-escalation part (N ≈ 51 patients) of the phase I trial of ivuxolimab.

Genomic DNA was extracted from sorted cells for sequencing of the TCRbeta CDR3 region. TCRbeta CDR3 regions were sequenced using the immunoSEQ Assay. TCRdb mirrors the immuneACCESS table, restricted to in-frame sequences. Some clones are absent from its copies; in checked studies, under half trace to an unresolved V gene, and the reason for the others is unknown. Present in this sample are 40,000 to 60,000 clones, around 80% of which were seen just once. The ten largest clones take up around 7.9% of the sample. Reading from cysteine to phenylalanine, the CDR3 counts 16 amino acids. The DNA shown is the 48-base CDR3, in frame from base 1. V is pared back by 1 base and J by 0 bases, with 14 bases lying between the germline termini. This clone appeared a few times. The antigen it binds to is not known. It has no much larger one-base neighbor in the sample; base qualities were not kept. The trial excluded patients who had a history of autoimmune disease or were on systemic immunosuppression. In every dose cohort, peripheral blood was drawn for TCR sequencing at baseline, cycle 4 day 1, and cycle 7 day 1. The samples were taken from a phase I, first-in-human, multicenter, open-label dose-escalation trial of ivuxolimab. Adults with locally advanced or metastatic head and neck squamous cell, hepatocellular, melanoma or renal cell carcinoma were enrolled in the trial. Before TCR sequencing, CD4+ T cells and CD8+ T cells were sorted from peripheral blood as separate populations.

The full study reports these points: In the 0.1-3.0 mg/kg groups, partial responders had among the lowest normalized peripheral clonal expansion, particularly in CD8+ T cells. At doses of 0.1 to 3.0 mg/kg, clonal expansion of both CD4+ and CD8+ blood T cells was observed from baseline to week 6. Which antigens the clonally expanded peripheral T cells were specific for was not determined. After ivuxolimab, CD8+ T cells had more expanded clones than CD4+ T cells on average. Low levels of normalized T-cell clonal expansion were also seen in some patients who did not respond.

The chain couples TRBV5-3 to TRBJ2-7; perhaps TRBD2 is the D gene, with 5 bases matching. TRBV5-3 is an ORF, with its function uncertain. The sample in question was CD4+ or CD8+ T cells sorted from blood, obtained in a trial of the OX40 agonist ivuxolimab. The receptor's source is an adult with an advanced solid tumor such as melanoma, head and neck, liver or kidney cancer. The encoded CDR3 is CARSLLKAADSYEQYF. The DNA is TGTGCCAGAAGCTTGTTAAAAGCAGCGGACTCCTACGAGCAGTACTTC.